The 5 T cell receptor beta chains below all came from one sample that was sequenced in a study of beta chain features in type 1 diabetes. Expressed TCRB transcripts were sequenced because the entire RNA isolate underwent reverse transcription. Here immunoSEQ multiplex PCR was the method, and the copy in TCRdb shows in-frame clones only, minus some. The table has around 300,000 clones, 8% seen once. The sample was central memory CD4+ T cells from blood. The source of these receptors is a woman aged 18-30 years in good health.

The chain links TRBV7-2 to TRBJ2-3; possible D gene TRBD2, 5 bases. Germline V CDR1 and CDR2: SGHTA, FQGNSA. CDR3 size: 14 residues. V shed 5 bases and J shed 3 bases, with 12 bases lying between them. CDR3: CASSVDYYTDTQYF. The CDR3 bases are TGTGCCAGCAGCGTTGACTATTATACAGATACGCAGTATTTT.

This clone showed up just a few times. The gene calls are TRBV7-2 and TRBJ1-1; D call uncertain. Germline V CDR1 and CDR2: SGHTA, FQGNSA. V was trimmed by 1 base and J by 1 base, leaving 10 bases between them. This CDR3 contains 15 residues. The CDR3 protein is CASSLDPLWNTEAFF. The CDR3 nucleotides read TGTGCCAGCAGCTTAGATCCGCTCTGGAACACTGAAGCTTTCTTT.

The chain employs TRBV18 and TRBJ2-7; no firm D call. The CDR3 is made up of 16 amino acids. Looked up from germline, CDR1 is KGHSH and CDR2 is LQKENI. V lost 0 bases to trimming and J lost 4 bases, with 16 bases between them. CDR3 in amino acids: CASSPPTPSLKYEQYF. The CDR3 bases are TGTGCCAGCTCACCACCGACCCCGTCGTTAAAGTACGAGCAGTACTTC.

This clone was seen a few times. The V gene is TRBV2, the J gene TRBJ2-1, with no clear D. V lost 7 bases and J 6 bases, leaving 13 bases between the germline ends. Germline V gives CDR1 SNHLY, CDR2 FYNNEI. CDR3 length: 13 residues. CDR3 protein: CASTRDLGNEQFF. The CDR3 coding sequence is TGTGCCAGCACGAGAGACTTGGGCAATGAGCAGTTCTTC.

The J gene is TRBJ1-6, the V gene TRBV10-3, with 7 bases lining up with TRBD1. Germline V gives CDR1 ENHRY, CDR2 SYGVKD. Losses at the gene ends were 0 bases for V and 9 bases for J; bases not matched to a gene: 5. This CDR3 has 15 amino acids. CDR3 sequence (DNA): TGTGCCATCAGTGAGTCTGGAGGGGGCGGTTCACCCCTCCACTTT. Translating it yields CAISESGGGGSPLHF.